This is a list of T cell receptor beta chains from one sample in a study of untreated major depressive disorder. The table came from immunoSEQ multiplex PCR; TCRdb's copy has only in-frame clones and leaves some out. The sample consists of about 19,000 clones, roughly 90% of them appearing once. Sequencing used CD4+ T cells from PBMCs. The origin of the receptors is a woman in her thirties or forties with major depressive disorder. Both conserved end residues are part of each CDR3. The D gene is left open where the match is weak. Size is stated for part of the rows, as once, few or many counts, or as a class when the clone is expanded.

d_gene	v_gene	j_gene	abundance	CDR3nt	CDR3aa
.	TRBV30	TRBJ2-3	.	TGTGCCTGGAGTGTAGTAGCTGCAGATACGCAGTATTTT	CAWSVVAADTQYF
TRBD1	TRBV12-5	TRBJ2-3	.	TGTGCTAGTGGTTTACGGGACAGCGGTTATACGCAGTATTTT	CASGLRDSGYTQYF
.	TRBV7-2	TRBJ2-3	.	TGTGCCAGCAGCTTAGCGCTTACGCAGTATTTT	CASSLALTQYF
TRBD2	TRBV2	TRBJ2-3	.	TGTGCCAGCCTAGCGGGAGGGCCCAATACGCAGTATTTT	CASLAGGPNTQYF
.	TRBV6-6	TRBJ1-2	.	TGTGCCAGCAGTTACGGGCGCTCAAGGCGTGGCTACACCTTC	CASSYGRSRRGYTF
.	TRBV21-1	TRBJ2-1	.	TGTGCCAGCAGCAACATTAAGACTAGCGGGAGAAACAATGAGCAGTTCTTC	CASSNIKTSGRNNEQFF
TRBD2	TRBV6-6	TRBJ2-1	.	TGTGCCAGCAGTCCTGTGAGGGAGGGAGATGAGCAGTTCTTC	CASSPVREGDEQFF
TRBD1	TRBV6-7	TRBJ1-5	.	TGTGCCAGCAGTAAAGCCGGGACAGGGTCTGGTCAGCCCCAGCATTTT	CASSKAGTGSGQPQHF
.	TRBV7-2	TRBJ1-3	.	TGTGCCAGCAGCCCCTCTGGAAACACCATATATTTT	CASSPSGNTIYF
.	TRBV11-3	TRBJ1-3	.	TGTGCCAGCAGCTTTCGACAGAGCTCTGGAAACACCATATATTTT	CASSFRQSSGNTIYF
.	TRBV28	TRBJ1-5	.	TGTGCCAGCAGAGCAGGACTGGGTAGCAATCAGCCCCAGCATTTT	CASRAGLGSNQPQHF
.	TRBV29-1	TRBJ1-1	.	TGCAGCGTTCGACGGACTGACACTGAAGCTTTCTTT	CSVRRTDTEAFF
.	TRBV7-2	TRBJ1-2	.	TGTGCCAGCAGGACGATGGTTGGGGGATCCTATGGCTACACCTTC	CASRTMVGGSYGYTF
.	TRBV30	TRBJ2-3	.	TGTGCCTGTAGGGGATACACAGATACGCAGTATTTT	CACRGYTDTQYF
.	TRBV10-3	TRBJ1-5	.	TGTGCCATCAAGTCTGGGGTGGACAATCAGCCCCAGCATTTT	CAIKSGVDNQPQHF
.	TRBV7-9	TRBJ2-5	once	TGTGCCAGCAGCTCATGGCGGACAGAAGAGACCCAGTACTTC	CASSSWRTEETQYF
TRBD1	TRBV6-1	TRBJ1-1	.	TGTGCCAGCAGTGACTACCGGGACAGGGTCACTGAAGCTTTCTTT	CASSDYRDRVTEAFF
.	TRBV2	TRBJ2-7	.	TGTGCCAGCAATAACCGGGACGTTCAGGGCGAGCAGTACTTC	CASNNRDVQGEQYF
TRBD2	TRBV5-4	TRBJ2-1	.	TGTGCCAGCAGCTCGGGGGGGCTAGCGGGTTCTGAGCAGTTCTTC	CASSSGGLAGSEQFF
TRBD2	TRBV7-3	TRBJ2-2	.	TGTGCCAGCAGCTTCGCGGGGGGACCCACGAACACCGGGGAGCTGTTTTTT	CASSFAGGPTNTGELFF
TRBD2	TRBV11-2	TRBJ2-1	.	TGTGCCAGCAGCTTCATTGCGGGGGGGGCTCACAATGAGCAGTTCTTC	CASSFIAGGAHNEQFF
TRBD2	TRBV12-5	TRBJ2-2	.	TGTGCTAGTGGTTCTCGGGGGGGCCGCGGTCACACCGGGGAGCTGTTTTTT	CASGSRGGRGHTGELFF
.	TRBV6-5	TRBJ1-3	.	TGTGCCAGCAGAACACAGGGAGTAGCCGGAAACACCATATATTTT	CASRTQGVAGNTIYF
.	TRBV9	TRBJ2-1	.	TGTGCCAGCAGCCCTAGCCCGGGCTCCTACAATGAGCAGTTCTTC	CASSPSPGSYNEQFF
TRBD1	TRBV19	TRBJ1-1	.	TGTGCCAGTAGTATAAAGGGACAGGGGACGGCAGGTAGCACTGAAGCTTTCTTT	CASSIKGQGTAGSTEAFF
.	TRBV18	TRBJ2-7	.	TGTGCCAGCTCACTCTCGACCTCCCCGGAATACGAGCAGTACTTC	CASSLSTSPEYEQYF
.	TRBV11-3	TRBJ1-2	.	TGTGCCACGGGGGATGGGAGGTCGAACTATGGCTACACCTTC	CATGDGRSNYGYTF
TRBD1	TRBV2	TRBJ1-5	.	TGTGCCAGCAGGAGGACAGGTAGCGGGAATAGCAATCAGCCCCAGCATTTT	CASRRTGSGNSNQPQHF
.	TRBV20-1	TRBJ1-2	.	TGCAGTGCTGATGACAGGGGCTACACCTTC	CSADDRGYTF
.	TRBV9	TRBJ1-5	.	TGTGCCAGCAGCCCCGGGACTCTTAGCAATCAGCCCCAGCATTTT	CASSPGTLSNQPQHF
.	TRBV11-3	TRBJ1-3	.	TGTGCCAGCAGCCCAGACAGGTTCTCTGGAAACACCATATATTTT	CASSPDRFSGNTIYF
.	TRBV30	TRBJ1-1	.	TGTGCCTGGAGTGTCCGGGCCCCTGCCTCGAACACTGAAGCTTTCTTT	CAWSVRAPASNTEAFF
.	TRBV2	TRBJ2-5	few	TGTGCCAGCAGTGGGGTCGGGGGTCCCCCCATCGAGACCCAGTACTTC	CASSGVGGPPIETQYF
.	TRBV5-1	TRBJ1-3	.	TGCGCCAGCAGCTTGGAAGGGGGGGCTGGAAACACCATATATTTT	CASSLEGGAGNTIYF
.	TRBV5-1	TRBJ1-1	.	TGCGCCAGCAGCTTGGAAGGGGGCACTGAAGCTTTCTTT	CASSLEGGTEAFF
.	TRBV9	TRBJ1-3	once	TGTGCCAGCAGCGTAGGGGGGGACACCATATATTTT	CASSVGGDTIYF
TRBD1	TRBV9	TRBJ1-2	once	TGTGCCAGTAGAAAAGGGACAGGGTATTGGGGCTACACCTTC	CASRKGTGYWGYTF
.	TRBV11-2	TRBJ2-2	.	TGTGCCAGCAGCTTGAAGGCGAGGGGTGGCGGGGAGCTGTTTTTT	CASSLKARGGGELFF
.	TRBV11-2	TRBJ1-2	.	TGTGCCAGCGTACTCGGGACATTGAACTATGGCTACACCTTC	CASVLGTLNYGYTF
.	TRBV2	TRBJ1-1	.	TGTGCCAGCACCCAATCGGGGGTTGGTTCCACTGAAGCTTTCTTT	CASTQSGVGSTEAFF
.	TRBV7-3	TRBJ2-5	.	TGTGCCAGCAGCTTAGTTAGAGGTCCGAGAGAGACCCAGTACTTC	CASSLVRGPRETQYF
.	TRBV6-4	TRBJ1-1	.	TGTGCCAGCAGTCGAAACAGTGGGGATTTGAACACTGAAGCTTTCTTT	CASSRNSGDLNTEAFF
.	TRBV25-1	TRBJ1-5	.	TGTGCCAGCAACGATAACAGCAATCAGCCCCAGCATTTT	CASNDNSNQPQHF
TRBD1	TRBV2	TRBJ1-5	.	TGTGCCAGCAGGGGGACAGGTTATAGCAATCAGCCCCAGCATTTT	CASRGTGYSNQPQHF
.	TRBV4-2	TRBJ1-4	once	TGTGCCAGCAGCCAAGAGGGGCTCCGGAGGGCAAGTAATGAAAAACTGTTTTTT	CASSQEGLRRASNEKLFF
.	TRBV7-8	TRBJ2-1	.	TGTGCCAGCAGCTTAGTCCGCGGGTTCTCTGAGCAGTTCTTC	CASSLVRGFSEQFF
TRBD1	TRBV27	TRBJ1-1	.	TGTGCCAGCAGTCTCACAGGGGCCACTGAAGCTTTCTTT	CASSLTGATEAFF
TRBD1	TRBV28	TRBJ1-1	few	TGTGCCAGCAGCCCATTAGAACTCCGGGACAGGGGGCGAAGCACTGAAGCTTTCTTT	CASSPLELRDRGRSTEAFF
TRBD1	TRBV6-1	TRBJ1-2	.	TGTGCCAGCAGTGAATCCCTGACGGACAGGGATAGGACCTATGGCTACACCTTC	CASSESLTDRDRTYGYTF
TRBD1	TRBV19	TRBJ1-2	.	TGTGCCAGTAGTACCCGGGACAGGGGATCTTACACCTTC	CASSTRDRGSYTF
.	TRBV4-2	TRBJ1-4	.	TGTGCCAGCAGCCAAGAGGTCAGCAGGGGCGCAGGAGAAAAACTGTTTTTT	CASSQEVSRGAGEKLFF
.	TRBV11-2	TRBJ2-3	.	TGTGCCAGCAGCTCGATGACAGATACGCAGTATTTT	CASSSMTDTQYF
TRBD1	TRBV4-2	TRBJ1-6	.	TGTGCCAGCAGCCAAGAAACTACGGGACAGGGACCCCTTAATTCACCCCTCCACTTT	CASSQETTGQGPLNSPLHF
.	TRBV11-3	TRBJ2-7	.	TGTGCCAGCAGCTTCGGCGGGGTTGCCTACGAGCAGTACTTC	CASSFGGVAYEQYF
.	TRBV5-1	TRBJ2-7	.	TGCGCCAGCAGCTTGGGACAGGCGAAATACGAGCAGTACTTC	CASSLGQAKYEQYF